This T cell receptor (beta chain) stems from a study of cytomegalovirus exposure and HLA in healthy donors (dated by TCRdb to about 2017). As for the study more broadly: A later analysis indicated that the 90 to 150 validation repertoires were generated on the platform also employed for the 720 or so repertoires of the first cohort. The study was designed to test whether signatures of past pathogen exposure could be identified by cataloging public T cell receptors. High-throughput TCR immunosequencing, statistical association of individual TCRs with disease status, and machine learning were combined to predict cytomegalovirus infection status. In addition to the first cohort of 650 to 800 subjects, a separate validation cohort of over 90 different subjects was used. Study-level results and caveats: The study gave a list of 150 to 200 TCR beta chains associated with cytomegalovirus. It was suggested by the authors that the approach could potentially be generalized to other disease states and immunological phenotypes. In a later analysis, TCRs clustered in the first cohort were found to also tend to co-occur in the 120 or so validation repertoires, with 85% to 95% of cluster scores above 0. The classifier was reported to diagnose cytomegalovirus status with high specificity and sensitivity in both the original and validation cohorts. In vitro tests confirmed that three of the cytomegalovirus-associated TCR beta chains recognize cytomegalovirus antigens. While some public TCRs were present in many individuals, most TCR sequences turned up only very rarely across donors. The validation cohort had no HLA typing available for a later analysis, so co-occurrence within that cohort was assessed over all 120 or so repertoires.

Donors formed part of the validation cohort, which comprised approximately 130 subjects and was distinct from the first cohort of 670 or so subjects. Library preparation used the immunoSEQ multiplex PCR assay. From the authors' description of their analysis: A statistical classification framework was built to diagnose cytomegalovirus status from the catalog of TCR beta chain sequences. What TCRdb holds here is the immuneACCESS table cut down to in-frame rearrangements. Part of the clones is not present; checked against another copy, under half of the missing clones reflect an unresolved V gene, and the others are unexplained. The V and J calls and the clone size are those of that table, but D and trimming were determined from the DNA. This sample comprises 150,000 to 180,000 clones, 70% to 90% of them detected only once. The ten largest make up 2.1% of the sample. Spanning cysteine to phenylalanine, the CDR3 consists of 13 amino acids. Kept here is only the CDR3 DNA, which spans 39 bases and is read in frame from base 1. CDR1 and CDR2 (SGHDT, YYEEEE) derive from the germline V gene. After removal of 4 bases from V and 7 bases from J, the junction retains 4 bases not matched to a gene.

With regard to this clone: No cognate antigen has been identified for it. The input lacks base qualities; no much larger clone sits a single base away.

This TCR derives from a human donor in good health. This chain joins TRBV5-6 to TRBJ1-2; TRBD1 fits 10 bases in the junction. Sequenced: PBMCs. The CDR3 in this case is CASSRDRGSGYTF. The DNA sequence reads TGTGCCAGCAGCCGGGACAGGGGAAGTGGCTACACCTTC.